The next 13 T cell receptor beta chains were all read from a single sample in a study of cytomegalovirus exposure and HLA in healthy donors. Here immunoSEQ multiplex PCR was the method, and the copy in TCRdb shows in-frame clones only, minus some. The sample contains roughly 64,000 clones, 85% to 95% of which appear only once. Specimen: PBMCs. Receptor source: a woman in her late teens or twenties in good health and CMV-seropositive.

The chain has TRBV29-1 and TRBJ2-5; a weak D match, TRBD2 (5 bases). The CDR3 length is 12 residues. Trimming left V 8 bases short and J 4 bases short, with 14 bases between. Germline CDR1 is SQVTM and CDR2 is ANQGSEA. CDR3 in amino acids: CSLEGGGETQYF. The CDR3 coding sequence is TGCAGCTTAGAGGGTGGTGGAGAGACCCAGTACTTC. The full variable domain, rest sourced from reference TRBV29-1 and TRBJ2-5, is SAVISQKPSRDICQRGTSLTIQCQVDSQVTMMFWYRQQPGQSLTLIATANQGSEATYESGFVIDKFPISRPNLTFSTLTVSNMSPEDSSIYLCSLEGGGETQYFGPGTRLLVL.

The gene calls are TRBV6-1 and TRBJ1-2; D unresolved. The V gene's germline CDR1 is MNHNS and CDR2 SASEGT. The CDR3 contains 15 residues. Between the trimmed V and J ends, which lost 3 bases and 4 bases, there was a span of 15 bases. This chain's CDR3 is CASSDPLLGSYGYTF. CDR3 DNA sequence: TGTGCCAGCAGTGATCCCCTCCTGGGGAGCTATGGCTACACCTTC.

The chain is built from TRBV30 and TRBJ1-4, with no clear D. Trimming removed 5 bases at V and 7 bases at J, with 11 bases between. Per germline, CDR1 GTSNPN and CDR2 SVGIG (reference sequence). There are 12 residues in the CDR3. The CDR3 sequence: CAWAAGLEKLFF. The DNA of the CDR3 is TGTGCCTGGGCGGCCGGTCTTGAAAAACTGTTTTTT.

The V and J genes are TRBV7-3 and TRBJ2-7, with a tentative D call TRBD2 (5 bases). The CDR3 totals 15 residues. CDR1 SGHTA and CDR2 FQGTGA come from the germline V gene. The ends were cut back, 1 base at V and 0 bases at J, with 10 bases in the middle. The CDR3 loop is CASSLNSASSYEQYF. The CDR3 nucleotides are TGTGCCAGCAGCTTAAATAGCGCGAGCTCCTACGAGCAGTACTTC.

The CDR3 loop is CASSLAEGPQHF. The CDR3 DNA sequence: TGTGCCAGCAGCTTAGCCGAGGGGCCCCAGCATTTT. V gene TRBV13 combines with J gene TRBJ1-5; no definite D call. The V and J ends lost 1 base and 9 bases respectively, with 7 bases between them. Germline CDR1 is PRHDT and CDR2 is FYEKMQ (reference sequence). CDR3 length equals 12 residues.

This rearrangement joins TRBV5-1 to TRBJ1-3; a possible D gene is TRBD1 (5 bases). This CDR3 has 15 residues. V was clipped by 3 bases and J by 0 bases, with 10 bases between them. Germline-derived CDR1 and CDR2 are SGHRS and YFSETQ. This CDR3 reads CASSWDSFSGNTIYF. The CDR3 DNA sequence: TGCGCCAGCAGCTGGGACTCATTCTCTGGAAACACCATATATTTT.

This clone turned up a few times. The chain uses TRBV6-6 and TRBJ2-3; 9 nucleotides align to TRBD2. The V segment lost 9 bases and the J segment 2 bases; nucleotides outside the gene matches: 3. CDR1 and CDR2 from the germline V gene are MNHNY and SVGAGI (reference sequence). The CDR3 extends over 13 amino acids. The CDR3 DNA follows: TGTGCCAGTGCGGGGGGGTCCACAGATACGCAGTATTTT. Protein: CASAGGSTDTQYF.

This clone was seen once. For the CDR3, the DNA is TGTGCCAGCAGCCAAGAAGGACTAGCGGGGGGGTACAATGAGCAGTTCTTC. As protein: CASSQEGLAGGYNEQFF. The rearrangement joins TRBV4-2 to TRBJ2-1, with TRBD2 identical over 15 bases. The J segment lost 4 bases and the V segment lost 0 bases, leaving 1 base of the junction unmatched. Germline-derived CDR1 and CDR2 are LGHNA and YNFKEQ. The CDR3 is 17 amino acids.

The gene calls are TRBV28 and TRBJ1-3; 8 bases are a match to TRBD1. The V segment lost 1 base and the J segment 1 base; nucleotides outside the gene matches: 15. CDR3 length: 20 amino acids. From germline, CDR1 is MDHEN and CDR2 SYDVKM. CDR3 sequence reads: CASSLSANRGSGRSGNTIYF. CDR3 DNA: TGTGCCAGCAGTTTATCCGCGAACAGGGGGAGTGGGAGGTCTGGAAACACCATATATTTT.

This clone was observed a single time. The rearrangement links TRBV19 to TRBJ2-3, with D perhaps TRBD1 (5 bases). V was shortened by 7 bases and J by 7 bases, with 6 bases between the two germline ends. The CDR3 consists of 10 residues. CDR1 and CDR2 (germline): LNHDA, SQIVND (reference sequence). CDR3 sequence reads: CASKGYTQYF. CDR3 DNA: TGTGCCAGTAAGGGGTATACGCAGTATTTT.

This clone was found a few times. The chain carries TRBV2 and TRBJ1-2; 7 nucleotides line up with TRBD1. CDR1 SNHLY and CDR2 FYNNEI come from the germline V gene. V shed 4 bases, J shed 4 bases, and the junction held 3 bases outside the gene matches. The CDR3 runs 13 residues. The CDR3 reads CASSGQGGYGYTF. The CDR3 region has the DNA TGTGCCAGCAGTGGACAGGGAGGCTATGGCTACACCTTC.

This clone was seen once. The V and J genes are TRBV13 and TRBJ2-4; 13 nucleotides align to TRBD2. This CDR3 has 16 amino acids. After removal of 3 bases from V and 8 bases from J, the junction contained 7 bases not matched to a gene. Germline CDR1 reads PRHDT; CDR2 reads FYEKMQ (reference sequence). CDR3 nucleotides: TGTGCCAGCAGCTTGCGGACTAGCGGGAGCTTGGACATTCAGTACTTC. Its translation: CASSLRTSGSLDIQYF. The entire variable domain, with the rest obtained from reference TRBV13 and TRBJ2-4, is as follows: AAGVIQSPRHLIKEKRETATLKCYPIPRHDTVYWYQQGPGQDPQFLISFYEKMQSDKGSIPDRFSAQQFSDYHSELNMSSLELGDSALYFCASSLRTSGSLDIQYFGAGTRLSVL.

The chain joins TRBV6-1 to TRBJ1-1; 7 nucleotides align to TRBD1. Germline CDR1 reads MNHNS; CDR2 reads SASEGT. The CDR3 extends over 14 amino acids. V shed 6 bases and J 4 bases; nucleotides not matched to a gene: 8. CDR3 sequence: CASRGTGERTEAFF. In nucleotides, the CDR3 is TGTGCCAGCAGGGGAACAGGGGAGCGCACTGAAGCTTTCTTT.